This T cell receptor (beta chain) was retrieved from a study of blood T cell repertoires in COVID-19. Whole-study context: The analysed material was cDNA or gDNA that came from T cells, B-cell-depleted T cells, or PBMCs.

Here immunoSEQ multiplex PCR was the method, and the copy in TCRdb shows in-frame clones only, minus some. The data show about 200,000 clones, over 70% seen once. Germline CDR1 MNHEY, CDR2 SVGEGT. This CDR3 is 15 amino acids long. V was pared by 3 bases and J by 10 bases, with 19 bases between. The V call is TRBV6-2 or TRBV6-3, the J call TRBJ2-1; TRBD2 is a possible D gene (7 bases). Sequencing was performed on peripheral blood. This receptor was taken from a man aged 55-75 years with acute or convalescent COVID-19. The CDR3 protein is CASSYPGGRAGEQFF. The CDR3 DNA sequence: TGTGCCAGCAGTTATCCCGGGGGGCGGGCCGGCGAGCAGTTCTTC.